The T cell receptor beta chain under discussion was sequenced for a study of T cell repertoires in cytomegalovirus infection (dated by TCRdb to between 2019 and 2020). In terms of the full investigation: Donor HLA type was relevant to the analysis, because carriage of CMV infection together with the matching HLA type was indicated by public TCR beta signatures. Study-level results and caveats: In both this cohort and an independent cohort of more than 350 donors, the cumulative frequency of public TCR beta family members distinguished carriers of CMV infection plus the relevant HLA type. The ex vivo response was dominated by HLA-C-restricted CMV-specific TCR beta clonotypes, which also provided the single most frequent clonotype in two of eight donors.

The cysteine opens and the phenylalanine closes a CDR3 of 16 amino acids. Kept here is only the CDR3 DNA, which spans 48 bases and is read in frame from base 1. Looking up the germline V gene (reference sequence) yields CDR1 DFQATT and CDR2 SNEGSKA. V is cut by 1 base and J by 1 base, and the space between the germline ends is 15 bases. The instrument given in TCRdb is Illumina HiSeq 1500. TCRdb ran its own pipeline on the public reads, namely fastp trimming at Q25 and MiXCR clone calling, and kept in-frame beta chains. Each record represents a unique CDR3 protein, reported with the most common genes and DNA among its rows. This sample holds under 250,000 distinct CDR3 sequences; 12% were observed only once. The ten largest make up approximately 1.8% of the sample. Comments on this clonotype: It has no known antigen specificity. Per-base quality was not reported, and no clone a single base away is much larger than it.

Source material: PBMCs. The TCR comes from a human donor in good health (CMV status not recorded). Some clones in this sample may be carry-over from other donors' samples. The sequence joins TRBV20-1 to TRBJ2-3; confidence is insufficient to name the D gene. Read as DNA, the sequence is TGCAGTGCTAGAGCTGGCGTCTCCTGGGGCACAGATACGCAGTATTTT. Translated, it gives CSARAGVSWGTDTQYF.